A selection of T cell receptor beta chains follows, all from one sample in a study of breast tumors, draining lymph nodes, adjacent tissues. TCRdb independently ran MiXCR on the multiplex PCR reads; one entry per CDR3 protein. The sample has some 150,000 distinct CDR3 sequences, about a fifth seen once. Sequencing was carried out using axillary lymph node tissue. The receptors come from a female donor with breast cancer. Some clones in this sample may be carry-over from other donors' samples. Both conserved end residues are part of each CDR3. D genes are given only for firm matches. Expanded clones are given a class, and other clones once, few, many or no size at all.

v_call	d_call	clone_size	j_call	cdr3_aa	cdr3_nt
TRBV2	NA	many	TRBJ2-1	CASKFSTVRNEQFF	TGTGCCAGCAAATTCTCGACGGTTAGGAATGAGCAGTTCTTC
TRBV19	TRBD2	many	TRBJ2-1	CASSIYSGYNEQFF	TGTGCCAGTAGCATATATAGCGGGTACAATGAGCAGTTCTTC
TRBV11-2	NA	many	TRBJ2-3	CASRRDRFTDTQYF	TGTGCCAGCAGGCGAGACAGGTTCACAGATACGCAGTATTTT
TRBV24-1	TRBD2	many	TRBJ2-5	CATSDFGTSGKETQYF	TGTGCCACCAGTGATTTTGGGACTAGCGGGAAAGAGACCCAGTACTTC
TRBV20-1	TRBD2	many	TRBJ2-2	CSARVASGSPTGELFF	TGCAGTGCTAGAGTGGCCAGCGGGAGTCCCACCGGGGAGCTGTTTTTT
TRBV29-1	TRBD1	many	TRBJ2-3	CSVEGGTGGYTDTQYF	TGCAGCGTTGAAGGCGGGACAGGGGGATACACAGATACGCAGTATTTT
TRBV7-2	NA	many	TRBJ2-3	CASSVLRADTQYF	TGTGCCAGCAGCGTCCTCCGGGCAGATACGCAGTATTTT
TRBV6-1	NA	many	TRBJ1-2	CASSEVVGDYGYTF	TGTGCCAGCAGTGAAGTTGTGGGGGACTATGGCTACACCTTC
TRBV3-1	NA	NA	TRBJ2-3	CASSQDRKHTQYF	TGTGCCAGCAGCCAAGATCGGAAGCATACGCAGTATTTT
TRBV3-1	TRBD1	few	TRBJ1-5	CASSQGGTGGGQPQHF	TGTGCCAGCAGCCAAGGCGGGACAGGGGGCGGACAGCCCCAGCATTTT
TRBV7-9	TRBD2	many	TRBJ2-7	CASSVTSGSYEQYF	TGTGCCAGCAGCGTCACTAGCGGGAGCTACGAGCAGTACTTC
TRBV20-1	TRBD2	many	TRBJ2-3	CSARDIRLAGVGTDTQYF	TGCAGTGCTAGAGATATTAGACTAGCGGGAGTGGGGACAGATACGCAGTATTTT
TRBV7-7	TRBD2	many	TRBJ2-1	CASSLSGDSYNEQFF	TGTGCTAGCAGCTTGAGCGGGGACTCCTACAATGAGCAGTTCTTC
TRBV24-1	TRBD1	many	TRBJ1-2	CATPDRDPRGYTF	TGTGCCACCCCGGACAGGGACCCTCGGGGCTACACCTTC
TRBV6-5	NA	NA	TRBJ1-1	CDSSYFGVTVNTEAFF	TGTGACAGCAGTTATTTTGGGGTGACGGTGAACACTGAAGCTTTCTTT
TRBV28	TRBD2	NA	TRBJ2-5	CASRPIDGLVQETQYF	TGTGCCAGCAGACCAATAGATGGACTAGTTCAAGAGACCCAGTACTTC
TRBV7-6	NA	many	TRBJ2-2	CASSPDRRMFGELFF	TGTGCCAGCAGCCCCGACCGTAGAATGTTTGGGGAGCTGTTTTTT
TRBV11-3	NA	NA	TRBJ2-7	CAGSFTSYEQYF	TGTGCCGGCAGCTTTACCTCCTACGAGCAGTACTTC
TRBV6-5	TRBD1	many	TRBJ1-5	CASRGQANQPQHF	TGTGCCAGCAGGGGACAGGCCAATCAGCCCCAGCATTTT
TRBV19	TRBD2	few	TRBJ2-5	CASSISGRAQETQYF	TGTGCCAGTAGTATAAGCGGGAGGGCCCAAGAGACCCAGTACTTC
TRBV6-6	NA	many	TRBJ2-3	CASSSPPDTQYF	TGTGCCAGCAGCTCCCCGCCAGATACGCAGTATTTT
TRBV20-1	TRBD2	many	TRBJ2-7	CSAVLAGEGAYEQYF	TGCAGTGCTGTGCTAGCGGGAGAGGGGGCCTACGAGCAGTACTTC
TRBV6-5	NA	many	TRBJ2-7	CASSYGIRQAQYF	TGTGCCAGCAGTTACGGTATCAGACAAGCGCAGTACTTC
TRBV6-6	TRBD2	NA	TRBJ2-5	CASGSIAGVQETQYF	TGTGCCAGCGGTAGTATAGCGGGAGTCCAAGAGACCCAGTACTTC
TRBV29-1	NA	many	TRBJ2-6	CSVAGTGANVLTF	TGCAGCGTTGCCGGTACTGGGGCCAACGTCCTGACTTTC
TRBV20-1	NA	many	TRBJ1-2	CSASRDYGYTF	TGCAGTGCTAGCCGGGACTATGGCTACACCTTC
TRBV19	NA	many	TRBJ1-2	CASSKERVSYGYTF	TGTGCCAGTAGTAAGGAAAGGGTTTCCTATGGCTACACCTTC
TRBV6-2/TRBV6-3	NA	many	TRBJ2-1	CASSYLDAGEQFF	TGTGCCAGCAGTTACTTAGACGCGGGTGAGCAGTTCTTC
TRBV19	NA	NA	TRBJ2-3	CASSIQRTSTDTQYF	TGTGCCAGTAGTATACAGCGGACCAGCACAGATACGCAGTATTTT
TRBV2	TRBD1	many	TRBJ2-3	CASNWDRPDTQYF	TGTGCCAGCAACTGGGACAGACCAGATACGCAGTATTTT
TRBV7-8	TRBD1	many	TRBJ2-7	CASSQDRGDYEQYF	TGTGCCAGCAGCCAGGACAGGGGGGACTACGAGCAGTACTTC
TRBV5-1	TRBD2	many	TRBJ2-3	CASSLVGGEATDTQYF	TGCGCCAGCAGCTTGGTCGGGGGGGAGGCCACAGATACGCAGTATTTT
TRBV2	NA	NA	TRBJ1-5	CASSEEKGIQPQHF	TGTGCCAGCAGTGAGGAGAAAGGGATCCAGCCCCAGCATTTT
TRBV9	NA	NA	TRBJ2-7	CASSGVGTSREQYF	TGTGCCAGCAGCGGGGTCGGGACGTCCCGCGAGCAGTACTTC
TRBV28	NA	few	TRBJ1-6	CASSFSQGSSYNSPLHF	TGTGCCAGCAGTTTTTCTCAGGGTAGCTCCTATAATTCACCCCTCCACTTT
TRBV4-3	NA	many	TRBJ2-7	CASSQGAGEGYEQYF	TGCGCCAGCAGCCAAGGGGCAGGGGAAGGCTACGAGCAGTACTTC
TRBV19	NA	few	TRBJ2-3	CASSSDRDKRPESTDTQYF	TGTGCCAGTAGTTCCGACCGGGACAAACGACCAGAGAGCACAGATACGCAGTATTTT
TRBV2	NA	many	TRBJ1-2	CASPGGDTGTSGYTF	TGTGCCAGCCCTGGGGGGGATACGGGGACTAGTGGCTACACCTTC
TRBV12-3/TRBV12-4	NA	many	TRBJ2-3	CASSSSVAGDTQYF	TGTGCCAGCAGTTCTAGCGTGGCGGGAGATACGCAGTATTTT
TRBV2	NA	many	TRBJ2-1	CASSERGTEQFF	TGTGCCAGCAGTGAACGAGGCACTGAGCAGTTCTTC
TRBV19	NA	few	TRBJ2-7	CASSSGTFLREQYF	TGTGCCAGTAGTAGTGGGACATTCCTACGTGAGCAGTACTTC
TRBV6-2/TRBV6-3	NA	NA	TRBJ2-1	CASSDSWASGSKSEQLF	NA
TRBV12-3/TRBV12-4	NA	many	TRBJ2-1	CASRLPGGTAYNEQFF	TGTGCCAGCAGGCTACCCGGAGGGACAGCATACAATGAGCAGTTCTTC
TRBV28	TRBD1	many	TRBJ2-7	CASSLAGTGGRYEQYF	TGTGCCAGCAGTTTGGCCGGGACAGGGGGCCGTTACGAGCAGTACTTC
TRBV6-5	NA	many	TRBJ2-1	CASSPWGRQDSSYNEQFF	TGTGCCAGCAGTCCCTGGGGCCGACAGGACAGCTCCTACAATGAGCAGTTCTTC
TRBV20-1	NA	many	TRBJ1-2	CSARSDYGYTF	TGCAGTGCTAGGTCCGACTATGGCTACACCTTC
TRBV18	TRBD2	once	TRBJ2-7	CASSPGLAGSYGQYF	TGTGCCAGCTCACCGGGACTAGCGGGCTCCTACGGGCAGTACTTC
TRBV6-6	NA	NA	TRBJ2-2	CASSYSGYYTGELFF	TGTGCCAGCAGTTACTCTGGCTATTACACCGGGGAGCTGTTTTTT
TRBV11-2	TRBD2	few	TRBJ2-4	CASSLRLSSSGVRNIQYF	TGTGCCAGCAGCCTCCGACTTAGTAGTAGCGGGGTTAGAAACATTCAGTACTTC
TRBV3-1	NA	many	TRBJ2-1	CASSQDRGGSLLF	TGTGCCAGCAGCCAAGATCGCGGAGGTTCCTTACTCTTC
TRBV20-1	TRBD1	many	TRBJ2-1	CSASLRGLFNEQFF	TGCAGTGCTAGTCTCAGGGGGCTTTTCAATGAGCAGTTCTTC